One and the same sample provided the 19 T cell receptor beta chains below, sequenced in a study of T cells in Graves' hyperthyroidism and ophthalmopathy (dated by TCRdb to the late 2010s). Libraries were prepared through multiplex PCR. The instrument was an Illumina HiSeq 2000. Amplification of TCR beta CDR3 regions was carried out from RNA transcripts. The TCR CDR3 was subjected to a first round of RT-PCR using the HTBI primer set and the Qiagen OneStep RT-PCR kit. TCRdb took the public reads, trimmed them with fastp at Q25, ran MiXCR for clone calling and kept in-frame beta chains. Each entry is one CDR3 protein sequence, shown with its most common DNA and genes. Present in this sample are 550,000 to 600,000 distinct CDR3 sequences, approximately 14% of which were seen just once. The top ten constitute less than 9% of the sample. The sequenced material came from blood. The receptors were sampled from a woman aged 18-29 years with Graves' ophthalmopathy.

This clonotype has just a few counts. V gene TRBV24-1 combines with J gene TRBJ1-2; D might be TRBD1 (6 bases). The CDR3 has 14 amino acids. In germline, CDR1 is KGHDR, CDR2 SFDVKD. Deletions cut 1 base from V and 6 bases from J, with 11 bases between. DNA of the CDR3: TGTGCCACCAGTGATTTTAGGGGGGCAGATGGCTACACCTTC. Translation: CATSDFRGADGYTF.

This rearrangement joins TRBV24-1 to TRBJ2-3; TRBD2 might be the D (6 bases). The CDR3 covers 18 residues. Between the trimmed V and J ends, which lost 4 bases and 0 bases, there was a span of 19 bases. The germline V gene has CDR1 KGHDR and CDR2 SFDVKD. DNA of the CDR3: TGTGCCACCAGTGACGGCGGGGTGCCCTTCTATAGCACAGATACGCAGTATTTT. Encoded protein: CATSDGGVPFYSTDTQYF.

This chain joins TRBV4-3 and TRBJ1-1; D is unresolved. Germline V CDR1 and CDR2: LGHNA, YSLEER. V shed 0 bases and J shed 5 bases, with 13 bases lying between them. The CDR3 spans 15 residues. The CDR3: CASSQDLRGGTEAFF. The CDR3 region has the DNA TGCGCCAGCAGCCAAGATCTACGGGGAGGAACTGAAGCTTTCTTT.

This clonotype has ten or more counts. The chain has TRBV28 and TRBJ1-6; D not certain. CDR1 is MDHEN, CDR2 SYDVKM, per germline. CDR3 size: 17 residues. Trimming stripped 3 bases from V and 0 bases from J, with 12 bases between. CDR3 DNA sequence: TGTGCCAGCAGTTTTATCGAGATAAGCTCCTATAATTCACCCCTCCACTTT. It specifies CASSFIEISSYNSPLHF.

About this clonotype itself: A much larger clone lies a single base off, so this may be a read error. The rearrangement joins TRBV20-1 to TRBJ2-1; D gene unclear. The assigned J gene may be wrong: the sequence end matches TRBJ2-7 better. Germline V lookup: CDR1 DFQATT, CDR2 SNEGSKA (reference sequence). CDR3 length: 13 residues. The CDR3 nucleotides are TGCAGTGCTACCAAATGGGCCTACAATGAGCAGTACTTC. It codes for CSATKWAYNEQYF.

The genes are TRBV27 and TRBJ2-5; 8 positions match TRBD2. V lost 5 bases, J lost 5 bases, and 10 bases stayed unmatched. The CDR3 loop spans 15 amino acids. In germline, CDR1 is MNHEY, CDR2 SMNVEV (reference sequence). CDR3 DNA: TGTGCCAGCAGTCGGACGGGAGGGCCGGGGGAGACCCAGTACTTC. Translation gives CASSRTGGPGETQYF.

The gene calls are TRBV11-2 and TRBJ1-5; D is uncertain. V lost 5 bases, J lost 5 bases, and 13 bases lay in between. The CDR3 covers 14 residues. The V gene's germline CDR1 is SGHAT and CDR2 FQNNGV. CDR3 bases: TGTGCCAGCAGCCACCGGGCGAAGTATCAGCCCCAGCATTTT. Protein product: CASSHRAKYQPQHF.

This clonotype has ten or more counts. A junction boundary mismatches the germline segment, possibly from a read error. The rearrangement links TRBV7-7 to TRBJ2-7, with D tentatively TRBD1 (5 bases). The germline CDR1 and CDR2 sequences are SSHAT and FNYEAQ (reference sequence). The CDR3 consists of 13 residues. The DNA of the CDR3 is TGTGCTAGCAGCTTAGGGGATCCCTACGAGCAGTACTTC. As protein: CASSLGDPYEQYF.

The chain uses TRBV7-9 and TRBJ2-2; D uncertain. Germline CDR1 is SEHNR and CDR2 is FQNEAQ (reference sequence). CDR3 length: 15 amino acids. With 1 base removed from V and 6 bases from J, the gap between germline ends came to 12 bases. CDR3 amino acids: CASSLVGLLPGELFF. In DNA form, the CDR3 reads TGTGCCAGCAGCTTAGTTGGGCTCTTACCCGGGGAGCTGTTTTTT. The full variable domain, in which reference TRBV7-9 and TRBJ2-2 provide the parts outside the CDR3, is DTGVSQNPRHKITKRGQNVTFRCDPISEHNRLYWYRQTLGQGPEFLTYFQNEAQLEKSRLLSDRFSAERPKGSFSTLEIQRTEQGDSAMYLCASSLVGLLPGELFFGEGSRLTVL.

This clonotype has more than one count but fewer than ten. The CDR3 sequence is CASIPAPYTGELFF. As DNA, the CDR3 is TGTGCCAGTATTCCCGCTCCCTATACCGGGGAGCTGTTTTTT. The V call is TRBV19, the J call TRBJ2-2; the D is unclear. Germline CDR1 is LNHDA and CDR2 is SQIVND (reference sequence). The V end lost 7 bases, the J end lost 5 bases, and 14 bases lay between the germline ends. The CDR3 length is 14 residues.

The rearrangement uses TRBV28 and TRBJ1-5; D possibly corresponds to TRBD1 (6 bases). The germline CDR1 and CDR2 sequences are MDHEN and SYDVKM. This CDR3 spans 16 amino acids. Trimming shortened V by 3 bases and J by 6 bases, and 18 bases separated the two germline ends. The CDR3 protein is CASSFPLSQGGQPQHF. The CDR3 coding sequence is TGTGCCAGCAGTTTCCCCCTCTCACAGGGCGGTCAGCCCCAGCATTTT.

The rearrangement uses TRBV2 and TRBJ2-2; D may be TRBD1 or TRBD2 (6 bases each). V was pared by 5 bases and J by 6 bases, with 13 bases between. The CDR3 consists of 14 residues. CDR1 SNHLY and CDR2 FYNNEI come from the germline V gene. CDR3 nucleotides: TGTGCCAGCAGTCAAGGGGGAGGTTCCGGGGAGCTGTTTTTT. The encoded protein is CASSQGGGSGELFF.

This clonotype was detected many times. CDR3: CASSLGQPTDTQYF. As DNA, the CDR3 is TGCGCCAGCAGCTTGGGGCAGCCCACAGATACGCAGTATTTT. The gene calls are TRBV5-1 and TRBJ2-3; D unresolved. Germline V CDR1 and CDR2: SGHRS, YFSETQ. V shed 0 bases and J shed 2 bases, with 7 bases lying between them. The CDR3 loop spans 14 amino acids.

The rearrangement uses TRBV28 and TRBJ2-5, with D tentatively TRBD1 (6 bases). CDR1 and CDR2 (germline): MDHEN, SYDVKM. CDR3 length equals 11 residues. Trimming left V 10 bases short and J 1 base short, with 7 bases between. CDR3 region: CAMGAQETQYF. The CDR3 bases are TGTGCCATGGGGGCCCAAGAGACCCAGTACTTC.

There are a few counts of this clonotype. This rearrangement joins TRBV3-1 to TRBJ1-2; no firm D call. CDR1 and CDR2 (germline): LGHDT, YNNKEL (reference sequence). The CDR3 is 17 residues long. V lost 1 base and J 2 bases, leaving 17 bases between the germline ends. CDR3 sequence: CASSQVGWGGSNYGYTF. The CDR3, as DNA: TGTGCCAGCAGCCAAGTGGGTTGGGGAGGTTCGAACTATGGCTACACCTTC.

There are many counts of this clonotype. CDR3 protein: CSARDVRKETQYF. The CDR3 DNA reads TGCAGTGCTAGAGATGTTAGAAAAGAGACCCAGTACTTC. The rearrangement joins TRBV20-1 to TRBJ2-5, with D hard to call. V lost 0 bases to trimming and J lost 3 bases, with 8 bases between them. Germline V lookup: CDR1 DFQATT, CDR2 SNEGSKA (reference sequence). This CDR3 spans 13 amino acids.

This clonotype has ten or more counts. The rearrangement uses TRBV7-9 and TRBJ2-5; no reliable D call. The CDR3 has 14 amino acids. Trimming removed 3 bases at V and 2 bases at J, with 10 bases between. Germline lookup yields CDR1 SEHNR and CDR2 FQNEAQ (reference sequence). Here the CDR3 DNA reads TGTGCCAGCAGCTTTAAGGTTGGGCAAGAGACCCAGTACTTC. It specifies CASSFKVGQETQYF.

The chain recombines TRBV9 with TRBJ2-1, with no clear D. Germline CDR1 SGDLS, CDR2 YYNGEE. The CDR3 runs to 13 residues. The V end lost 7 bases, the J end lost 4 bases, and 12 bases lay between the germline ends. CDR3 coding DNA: TGTGCCAGCGGCCCATCCGGATACAATGAGCAGTTCTTC. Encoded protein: CASGPSGYNEQFF.

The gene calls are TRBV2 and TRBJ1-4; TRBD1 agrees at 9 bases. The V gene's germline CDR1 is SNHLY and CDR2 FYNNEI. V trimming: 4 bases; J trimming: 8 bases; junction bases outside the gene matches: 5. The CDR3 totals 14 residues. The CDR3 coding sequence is TGTGCCAGCAGTGCTACAGGGGGCAGGGAAAAACTGTTTTTT. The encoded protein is CASSATGGREKLFF.